These 18 T cell receptor beta chains were sequenced from one sample in a study of T cell clonotyping in hematopoietic cell transplantation. Method: immunoSEQ multiplex PCR; TCRdb's copy keeps in-frame clones and lacks some. The sample has over 10,000 clones, 40% to 60% seen once. The sequencing sample was made of peripheral blood mononuclear cells. These receptors were taken from a man aged 45-65 years in good health. Some clones in this sample may be carry-over from other donors' samples.

The chain employs TRBV1 and TRBJ1-5. TRBV1 is classified as a pseudogene. The CDR3 sequence is 15 residues long. CDR3 DNA: TGCACCAGCAGCCAAGGAGGCAGGCTCAATCAGCCCCAGCATTTT. Protein sequence: CTSSQGGRLNQPQHF.

The chain combines TRBV19 with TRBJ2-1; TRBD2 agrees at 7 bases. Losses at the gene ends were 1 base for V and 4 bases for J; bases not matched to a gene: 4. The length of the CDR3 is 15 residues. CDR1 and CDR2 (germline): LNHDA, SQIVND (reference sequence). The CDR3 is CASSIGAGIYNEQFF. DNA for the CDR3: TGTGCCAGTAGTATAGGAGCGGGGATTTACAATGAGCAGTTCTTC.

V is TRBV4-2 and J is TRBJ2-2; D is uncertain. Trimming removed 5 bases from V and 0 bases from J, with 7 bases in between. Germline lookup yields CDR1 LGHNA and CDR2 YNFKEQ. This CDR3 contains 14 residues. CDR3: CASSSAANTGELFF. The CDR3 DNA follows: TGTGCCAGCAGCAGTGCGGCGAACACCGGGGAGCTGTTTTTT.

This clone was observed a few times. This rearrangement joins TRBV10-3 to TRBJ1-2; 8 bases are shared with TRBD1. This CDR3 has 16 residues. J lost 2 bases, V lost 6 bases, and 11 bases had no gene match. The germline V gene has CDR1 ENHRY and CDR2 SYGVKD. CDR3 region: CAISRLDRVTNYGYTF. CDR3 DNA sequence: TGTGCCATCAGCCGATTGGACAGGGTCACGAACTATGGCTACACCTTC.

This clone was picked up one time. V and J are TRBV5-8 and TRBJ1-1; D remains unclear. Germline assignment: CDR1 SGHTS and CDR2 YDEGEE. The germline V and J ends were trimmed by 2 bases and 9 bases, with 8 bases remaining between them. The CDR3 loop spans 11 amino acids. The CDR3 DNA is TGTGCCAGCAGCTTTCCGGGGAAAGCTTTCTTT. Encoded protein: CASSFPGKAFF. The whole variable domain, filled in from reference TRBV5-8 and TRBJ1-1, reads EAGVTQSPTHLIKTRGQQATLRCSPISGHTSVYWYQQALGLGLQFLLWYDEGEERNRGNFPPRFSGRQFPNYSSELNVNALELEDSALYLCASSFPGKAFFGQGTRLTVV.

This clone was detected once. The CDR3: CASSQAAWDSQFF. In DNA form, the CDR3 reads TGTGCCAGCAGCCAAGCTGCCTGGGACTCCCAGTTCTTC. The gene calls are TRBV14 and TRBJ2-1; tentatively, D is TRBD2 (6 bases). Germline values: CDR1 SGHDN, CDR2 FVKESK. V shed 1 base and J shed 13 bases, with 14 bases lying between them. The CDR3 has 13 residues.

The chain is built from TRBV14 and TRBJ2-5; 7 bases are shared with TRBD2. Per germline, CDR1 SGHDN and CDR2 FVKESK. V lost 4 bases, J lost 13 bases, and 24 bases stayed unmatched. This CDR3 has 17 residues. The CDR3 reads CASSRSPQGWAGDPGYF. The CDR3 DNA reads TGTGCCAGCAGCCGCAGCCCTCAAGGGTGGGCGGGGGATCCGGGGTACTTC.

This clone was counted a few times. J is TRBJ2-2 and V is TRBV19; 8 bases agree with TRBD1. CDR1 is LNHDA, CDR2 SQIVND, per germline (reference sequence). V gave up 6 bases and J gave up 4 bases; unmatched junction bases: 7. This CDR3 spans 15 amino acids. In DNA form, the CDR3 reads TGTGCCAGTAGACTGGACAGGGCGTCCACCGGGGAGCTGTTTTTT. Translating gives CASRLDRASTGELFF.

This clone has a handful of counts. J is TRBJ2-1 and V is TRBV19; 7 nucleotides agree with TRBD1. CDR1 and CDR2 from the germline V gene are LNHDA and SQIVND (reference sequence). Losses at the gene ends were 5 bases for V and 2 bases for J; bases not matched to a gene: 6. The CDR3 runs 15 residues. This CDR3 is CASSSRGQTYNEQFF. The CDR3 DNA reads as TGTGCCAGTAGTTCTAGGGGACAGACCTACAATGAGCAGTTCTTC.

This clone was observed a handful of times. CDR3 DNA: TGTGCCAGCAGTTTGACTAGCGGGGTTCTCAACGAGCAGTACTTC. It is translated as CASSLTSGVLNEQYF. This rearrangement joins TRBV7-9 to TRBJ2-7, with 11 bases matching TRBD2. CDR3 length equals 15 residues. The V and J ends lost 6 bases and 5 bases, in that order; junction bases with no gene match: 9. CDR1 is SEHNR, CDR2 FQNEAQ, per germline (reference sequence).

The chain combines TRBV19 with TRBJ2-1, with unresolved D. The CDR3 loop spans 14 amino acids. Between the trimmed V and J ends, which lost 6 bases and 3 bases, there was a span of 12 bases. The germline gives CDR1 LNHDA, CDR2 SQIVND (reference sequence). This CDR3 is CASRAGSVYNEQFF. The DNA for the CDR3 is TGTGCCAGTAGGGCTGGGTCGGTCTACAATGAGCAGTTCTTC.

CDR3 coding DNA: TGTGCCAGCAGCGCCGCGGGTGGGTCGTACGAGCAGTACTTC. It codes for CASSAAGGSYEQYF. This chain links TRBV9 with TRBJ2-7, with D possibly being TRBD2 (5 bases). Trimming took 3 bases from V and 4 from J, leaving 14 bases between them. The CDR3 has 14 amino acids. From germline, CDR1 is SGDLS and CDR2 YYNGEE.

The V call is TRBV6-5, the J call TRBJ2-6; 8 bases agree with TRBD1. V shed 4 bases and J 0 bases; nucleotides not matched to a gene: 2. This CDR3 is built from 16 residues. Germline loops: CDR1 MNHEY, CDR2 SVGAGI. CDR3 nucleotides: TGTGCCAGCAGTTTACAGGGGGGCTCTGGGGCCAACGTCCTGACTTTC. This gives the protein CASSLQGGSGANVLTF.

Judged by abundance, this clone is medium-sized (0.01 to 0.1%). The chain carries TRBV7-2 and TRBJ2-7; D is perhaps TRBD2 (6 bases). The CDR3 has 15 residues. Germline CDR1 is SGHTA and CDR2 is FQGNSA. The V end was cut by 5 bases, the J end by 3 bases, with 17 bases between. CDR3 nucleotide sequence: TGTGCCAGCAGCCAACATGGGGGAGGTGGCTACGAGCAGTACTTC. Residues: CASSQHGGGGYEQYF.

The chain carries TRBV6-1 and TRBJ2-7; D is undetermined. CDR3 length equals 12 residues. In germline, CDR1 is MNHNS, CDR2 SASEGT. Trimming removed 2 bases at V and 6 bases at J, with 8 bases between. The CDR3 region has the DNA TGTGCCAGCAGTGAAAGGCAGATCGAGCAGTACTTC. Residues: CASSERQIEQYF.

This clone was seen more than once but under ten times. The chain couples TRBV13 to TRBJ1-3; tentative D call: TRBD1 (5 bases). Trimming left V 5 bases short and J 0 bases short, with 11 bases between. Germline CDR1 and CDR2: PRHDT and FYEKMQ (reference sequence). This CDR3 has 15 residues. In DNA, the CDR3 is TGTGCCAGCAGCCTGGGGGGGTTCTCTGGAAACACCATATATTTT. This codes for CASSLGGFSGNTIYF. Filled out from reference TRBV13 and TRBJ1-3, the complete variable domain reads AAGVIQSPRHLIKEKRETATLKCYPIPRHDTVYWYQQGPGQDPQFLISFYEKMQSDKGSIPDRFSAQQFSDYHSELNMSSLELGDSALYFCASSLGGFSGNTIYFGEGSWLTVV.

The chain links TRBV30 to TRBJ1-5, with 11 bases aligning to TRBD1. CDR3 length: 13 amino acids. J gave up 5 bases and V 5 bases, and 2 bases lay outside the gene matches. Germline values: CDR1 GTSNPN, CDR2 SVGIG (reference sequence). The CDR3 protein is CAWGDRGDQPQHF. CDR3 DNA sequence: TGTGCCTGGGGGGACAGGGGGGATCAGCCCCAGCATTTT.

The chain employs TRBV5-4 and TRBJ1-4; D is uncertain. The germline gives CDR1 SGHNT, CDR2 YYREEE (reference sequence). Trimming cost V 0 bases and J 3 bases, with 6 bases left between them. The CDR3 has 14 residues. CDR3 bases: TGTGCCAGCAGCTTGGGCACGTCTAATGAAAAACTGTTTTTT. It translates to CASSLGTSNEKLFF. Supplemented by reference TRBV5-4 and TRBJ1-4, the full variable domain reads ETGVTQSPTHLIKTRGQQVTLRCSSQSGHNTVSWYQQALGQGPQFIFQYYREEENGRGNFPPRFSGLQFPNYSSELNVNALELDDSALYLCASSLGTSNEKLFFGSGTQLSVL.